This T cell receptor beta chain was sequenced during a study of shared clonotypes between healthy human individuals. Study-level background: Every donor yielded three CD4 naive, three CD4 memory, two CD8 naive and one CD8 memory plate.

Germline assignment: CDR1 SGDLS and CDR2 YYNGEE. V was trimmed by 4 bases and J by 4 bases, leaving 17 bases between them. The CDR3 extends over 15 amino acids. As defined, naive CD8 cells were CD45RO-negative and positively selected for CCR7, with terminally differentiated effector memory CD45RA+ cells excluded. All of the donors resided in Nashville, Tennessee, and each was a Caucasian adult. Clones were read by immunoSEQ multiplex PCR, and TCRdb kept only the in-frame ones, dropping some. The sample records about 2.1 million clones, approximately 94% being singletons. This receptor was obtained from a man aged 18 to 30 in good health. Some clones in this sample may be carry-over from other donors' samples. Material: naive CD8+ T cells from PBMCs. The chain joins TRBV9 to TRBJ1-2; D is unresolved. DNA for the CDR3: TGTGCCAGCAGCACAGCCCTCACAGACTTCTATGGCTACACCTTC. It codes for CASSTALTDFYGYTF.